This TCR beta chain was sequenced in a study of OX40 agonist ivuxolimab in advanced cancers. For this clone: The antigen remains unidentified.

Notes on the study in general: Mean expanded clone counts were higher in CD8+ than CD4+ T cells.

The protocol was immunoSEQ multiplex PCR, while the TCRdb copy is restricted to in-frame clones and leaves out a portion. Here the sample spans under 95,000 clones, around 88% being singletons. Trimming pared 4 bases from V and 0 bases from J, leaving 14 bases between. The length of the CDR3 is 16 residues. Germline CDR1 and CDR2: MNHEY and SVGAGI. The sample consisted of CD4+ or CD8+ T cells sorted from blood, taken in a trial of the OX40 agonist ivuxolimab. This clonotype was sampled from an adult with an advanced solid tumor such as melanoma, head and neck, liver or kidney cancer. This chain joins TRBV6-5 and TRBJ2-3; a weak D match, TRBD2 (6 bases). CDR3 DNA: TGTGCCAGCAGTTTCATAGCGGCGCCTAGCACAGATACGCAGTATTTT. It codes for CASSFIAAPSTDTQYF.